The rows below give T cell receptor beta chains drawn from one sample of a study of shared clonotypes between healthy human individuals. TCRdb keeps only in-frame clones here, not all; method: immunoSEQ multiplex PCR. The data show about 960,000 clones, about 80% seen once. The sample comprised memory CD4+ T cells sorted from blood. All receptors come from a man in his late teens or twenties in good health. Both conserved end residues are part of each CDR3. The D gene is left open where the match is weak. The size entry is marked missing in some rows and otherwise reads once, few, many or a size class.

J | D | size | V | DNA | CDR3
TRBJ2-3 | NA | NA | TRBV7-9 | TGTGCCAGCAGCTGGTCTGCAGGGGATACGCAGTATTTT | CASSWSAGDTQYF
TRBJ2-2 | NA | few | TRBV7-3 | TGTGCCAGCAGCCCGGGTCTTAACACCGGGGAGCTGTTTTTT | CASSPGLNTGELFF
TRBJ1-6 | NA | many | TRBV30 | TGTGCCTGGAGTACTTCGTCAGGGAGAAGGTCACCCCTCCACTTT | CAWSTSSGRRSPLHF
TRBJ2-7 | TRBD1 | NA | TRBV28 | TGTGCCAGCAGGATTGGGACAGGGGGTGCCTACGAGCAGTACTTC | CASRIGTGGAYEQYF
TRBJ1-1 | NA | NA | TRBV6-1 | TGTGCCAGCAGTCGGGGTCTTGCTGAAGCTTTCTTT | CASSRGLAEAFF
TRBJ1-1 | NA | NA | TRBV7-8 | TGTGCCAGCAGCCCCGCAGTAGGAGGCATGAACACTGAAGCTTTCTTT | CASSPAVGGMNTEAFF
TRBJ2-7 | NA | NA | TRBV11-2 | TGTGCCAGCAGCCCCTCGGACGTCTACGAGCAGTACTTC | CASSPSDVYEQYF
TRBJ2-5 | TRBD2 | NA | TRBV30 | TGTGCCTGGACCGGACTAGCGGGAGAGACCCAGTACTTC | CAWTGLAGETQYF
TRBJ1-2 | TRBD1 | NA | TRBV10-3 | TGTGCCATCAGTGAAGGACAGGTTTATGGCTACACCTTC | CAISEGQVYGYTF
TRBJ2-3 | TRBD1 | NA | TRBV7-6 | TGTGCCAGCAGCACGGGACAGGGGACAGATACGCAGTATTTT | CASSTGQGTDTQYF
TRBJ2-5 | TRBD1 | NA | TRBV9 | TGTGCCAGCCAATATGGGGACAGCCAGACCCAGTACTTC | CASQYGDSQTQYF